The clone carrying this T cell receptor (beta chain) appeared many times. This entry belongs to a study of read filtering for tumor transcriptome and immune sequencing. Study at large: Among patients, 17 to 20 were male and about 15 female, aged 47 to 80 (mean about 66).

Sampling of bone marrow took place during active disease in every patient. Molecular barcoded adaptors covering alpha/delta and beta/gamma chains were used on around 400 ng RNA. MiXCR, applied by TCRdb to the reads, yields one record per CDR3 protein. The sample lists about 9,100 distinct CDR3 sequences; 16% were seen once. The specimen was a population of CD138-negative cells sorted from bone marrow. The origin of this receptor is a donor aged 40 or older with multiple myeloma.

CDR3 amino acids: CASSLAGTGNTIYF. CDR3 nucleotides: TGTGCCAGCAGCTTAGCAGGGACCGGAAACACCATATATTTT. The chain carries TRBV7-9 and TRBJ1-3, with D perhaps TRBD1 (5 bases). V lost 0 bases and J lost 4, with 7 bases in between. From germline, CDR1 is SEHNR and CDR2 FQNEAQ (reference sequence). The CDR3 is 14 residues long.